The clone carrying this T cell receptor beta chain was counted ten times or more. No antigen is known for it. The sample belongs to a study of identical twins. Findings of the study overall: Cross-sectional statistics, not tracking of the same donors, supported the conclusions. Abundant cord blood beta clonotypes carried fewer insertions; memory repertoires showed none.

This CDR3 contains 14 residues. In germline, CDR1 is ENHRY, CDR2 SYGVKD. Trimming cost V 8 bases and J 6 bases; bases outside gene matches: 8. Template switching introduced a universal primer site, and the cDNA bore unique molecular identifiers. TCRdb reprocessed the 5' RACE reads with MiXCR, giving one entry per CDR3 protein. Of some 240,000 distinct CDR3 sequences detected, roughly a tenth appear once; the ten largest clones hold over 8%. Healthy Caucasians alone served as donors. Sequences were obtained from memory T cells sorted from blood. The TCR originated in a man aged 45-65 years in good health. The gene calls are TRBV10-3 and TRBJ2-1, with TRBD1 matching over 9 bases. The CDR3 DNA follows: TGTGCCATCGACCCGGGACAGGGTTTCAATGAGCAGTTCTTC. This codes for CAIDPGQGFNEQFF.